This TCR beta chain was obtained from a study of blood T cell repertoires in COVID-19. CDR3 length: 14 residues. The V gene lost 2 bases and the J gene lost 1 base, with 8 bases spanning the gap. Germline values: CDR1 LNHDA, CDR2 SQIVND (reference sequence). Measured with immunoSEQ multiplex PCR; TCRdb has only the in-frame clones, and not every one. Of fewer than 700,000 clones in the sample, about 88% were seen once. Turning to this clone: Other DNA sequences from this sample encode an identical CDR3 as well.

The genes are TRBV19 and TRBJ1-1, with unresolved D. The receptor was derived from a woman in her fifties or sixties with COVID-19, enrolled during active disease. What was sequenced was peripheral blood. This chain's CDR3 is CASSISRGNTEAFF. DNA for the CDR3: TGTGCCAGTAGTATAAGCCGTGGGAACACTGAAGCTTTCTTT.